The 20 T cell receptor beta chains below were found in one sample sequenced in a study of metastatic and nonmetastatic thyroid tumors. Via MiXCR, TCRdb re-called the PCR reads. Seen here are about 35,000 clones, approximately 19% observed once, and the top ten hold 18%. All patients were treatment-naive before thyroid surgery. The material sequenced was blood. All receptors derive from a female donor with papillary thyroid cancer or a benign thyroid nodule (not recorded which). Some clones in this sample may be carry-over from other donors' samples.

The sample holds one count of this clone. The junction departs from germline at one end; a sequencing error may be responsible. The chain uses TRBV20-1 and TRBJ2-6, with D possibly matching TRBD1 (5 bases). The CDR3 has 13 residues. Germline values: CDR1 DFQATT, CDR2 SNEGSKA (reference sequence). The CDR3 reads CIAERVGANFLTF. For the CDR3, the DNA is TGCATTGCGGAACGGGTAGGGGCCAACTTCCTGACTTTC.

This clone was picked up many times. The rearrangement links TRBV20-1 to TRBJ2-1; no reliable D call. CDR3 size: 11 residues. CDR1 DFQATT and CDR2 SNEGSKA come from the germline V gene (reference sequence). V was pared by 3 bases and J by 4 bases, with 4 bases between. CDR3 sequence: CSASGYNEQFF. The CDR3 nucleotides read TGCAGTGCTAGCGGGTACAATGAGCAGTTCTTC.

This clone was observed many times. This chain links TRBV12-3 or TRBV12-4 with TRBJ2-1; either TRBD1 or TRBD2 may fit D (6 bases each). This CDR3 has 14 residues. The V gene lost 5 bases and the J gene lost 7 bases, with 15 bases spanning the gap. The CDR3 DNA is TGTGCCAGCAGTCTCTCTACAGGGAGGAATGAGCAGTTCTTC. It specifies CASSLSTGRNEQFF.

This clone has ten or more counts. A clone one base away is much larger, so this may be a read error. The chain combines TRBV2 with TRBJ2-7; D is unclear. The germline gives CDR1 SNHLY, CDR2 FYNNEI. The CDR3 extends over 13 amino acids. Trimming stripped 2 bases from V and 3 bases from J, with 8 bases between. CDR3 sequence reads: CASSENTLYEQYF. In DNA form, the CDR3 reads TGTGCCAGCAGTGAAAATACCCTCTACGAGCAGTACTTC.

This clone was picked up a small number of times. This chain links TRBV19 with TRBJ2-2; no reliable D call. The CDR3 has 15 residues. V dropped 6 bases and J dropped 5 bases, with 16 bases sitting between them. Per germline, CDR1 LNHDA and CDR2 SQIVND (reference sequence). CDR3 nucleotide sequence: TGTGCCAGTAGACCTGTGTCCTTCGCTACCGGGGAGCTGTTTTTT. Translation gives CASRPVSFATGELFF.

CDR3 region: CSARGQQGGGNTIYF. DNA for the CDR3: TGCAGTGCTAGAGGCCAACAGGGGGGTGGAAACACCATATATTTT. The chain recombines TRBV20-1 with TRBJ1-3; 8 bases map to TRBD1. From germline, CDR1 is DFQATT and CDR2 SNEGSKA (reference sequence). Trimming removed 1 base from V and 3 bases from J; junction bases left unmatched: 5. The CDR3 is 15 residues long.

Ten or more counts support this clone. This chain connects TRBV7-2 to TRBJ1-3; 9 positions agree with TRBD1. The germline CDR1 and CDR2 sequences are SGHTA and FQGNSA. With 0 bases clipped from V and 0 bases from J, the junction kept 3 bases outside the gene matches. CDR3 size: 17 residues. DNA of the CDR3: TGTGCCAGCAGCTTAGCCACGGGACAGGGCTCTGGAAACACCATATATTTT. It specifies CASSLATGQGSGNTIYF.

This clone was seen ten or more times. The rearrangement uses TRBV2 and TRBJ2-4; D perhaps matches TRBD1 (6 bases). Per germline, CDR1 SNHLY and CDR2 FYNNEI. V was trimmed by 9 bases and J by 7 bases, leaving 16 bases between them. The CDR3 spans 13 residues. The CDR3 is CASHGQLGNIQYF. The CDR3 nucleotides read TGTGCCAGTCACGGACAGTTAGGGAACATTCAGTACTTC.

J is TRBJ2-1 and V is TRBV20-1; D gene ambiguous. The CDR3 loop spans 12 amino acids. Trimming pared 1 base from V and 6 bases from J, leaving 7 bases between. Germline CDR1 is DFQATT and CDR2 is SNEGSKA (reference sequence). The CDR3 loop reads CSARAVPNEQFF. The CDR3 DNA reads as TGCAGTGCTAGAGCCGTTCCCAATGAGCAGTTCTTC.

V gene TRBV20-1 combines with J gene TRBJ1-2; the D gene is possibly TRBD1 (5 bases). The CDR3 is 12 residues long. Trimming stripped 5 bases from V and 8 bases from J, with 15 bases between. Germline V gives CDR1 DFQATT, CDR2 SNEGSKA (reference sequence). In DNA, the CDR3 is TGCAGTGCTCTCGGGACGGGAGGAGGCTACACCTTC. Protein: CSALGTGGGYTF.

With regard to this clone: One junction end does not reproduce the germline sequence, and a read error may be involved. The chain recombines TRBV7-6 with TRBJ2-2; maybe TRBD2 (5 bases). Germline CDR1 reads SGHVS; CDR2 reads FNYEAQ. The CDR3 is 13 residues long. CDR3 sequence (DNA): TGTGACAGCTCGCGGGTGAACACCCGGGAGCTGTTTTTT. Amino acid sequence: CDSSRVNTRELFF.

Ten or more counts support this clone. The chain employs TRBV12-3 or TRBV12-4 and TRBJ1-1; no reliable D call. With 10 bases removed from V and 3 bases from J, the gap between germline ends came to 9 bases. This CDR3 contains 11 residues. CDR3 protein: CATSGDTEAFF. In DNA, the CDR3 is TGTGCCACAAGCGGGGACACTGAAGCTTTCTTT.

This clone was picked up many times. The chain joins TRBV7-2 to TRBJ2-7; D call uncertain. CDR3 length equals 14 residues. Germline CDR1 reads SGHTA; CDR2 reads FQGNSA. The V end was cut by 3 bases, the J end by 0 bases, with 9 bases between. The CDR3 here is CASSFYVSSYEQYF. CDR3 bases: TGTGCCAGCAGCTTTTACGTCAGCTCCTACGAGCAGTACTTC.

This clone was seen repeatedly, ten times or more. The V gene is TRBV25-1, the J gene TRBJ1-1; possibly TRBD1 for D (6 bases). Trimming pared 3 bases from V and 5 bases from J, leaving 13 bases between. This CDR3 has 14 amino acids. CDR1 and CDR2 (germline): MGHDK, SYGVNS. The CDR3 DNA sequence: TGTGCCAGCAGTGAGCAGGGAGGGGGAACTGAAGCTTTCTTT. Translation: CASSEQGGGTEAFF.

As to this clone: This sequence may be a read error, since a much larger clone differs from it by one base. This chain joins TRBV7-9 and TRBJ1-1, with D unclear. CDR1 is SEHNR and CDR2 is FQNEAQ in the germline V gene (reference sequence). V lost 6 bases and J 5 bases, leaving 7 bases between the germline ends. The CDR3 covers 11 residues. CDR3 residues: CASRIVTEAFF. The DNA of the CDR3 is TGTGCCAGCAGAATCGTGACTGAAGCTTTCTTT. The whole variable domain, remainder taken from reference TRBV7-9 and TRBJ1-1, is DTGVSQNPRHKITKRGQNVTFRCDPISEHNRLYWYRQTLGQGPEFLTYFQNEAQLEKSRLLSDRFSAERPKGSFSTLEIQRTEQGDSAMYLCASRIVTEAFFGQGTRLTVV.

For this clone: Given a much more abundant clone one base away, this may be a read error. V and J are TRBV7-3 and TRBJ2-5, with D tentatively TRBD2 (5 bases). Germline V CDR1 and CDR2: SGHTA, FQGTGA. The CDR3 is 14 residues long. CDR3 DNA: TGTGCCAGCAGCCTCGGAGGTGGGTTCGAGACCCATTACTTC. Its translation: CASSLGGGFETHYF.

The chain uses TRBV10-3 and TRBJ2-3; 8 nucleotides align to TRBD2. The CDR3 is 15 residues long. Germline V gene data show CDR1 as ENHRY and CDR2 as SYGVKD. Written as DNA, the CDR3 is TGTACCAGCCAAGGTACTAGCGGTAGGACAGATACGCAGTATTTT. Amino acid sequence: CTSQGTSGRTDTQYF.

The V and J genes are TRBV11-2 and TRBJ2-3; D tentatively reads TRBD1 or TRBD2 (5 bases each). The V gene lost 5 bases and the J gene lost 5 bases, with 26 bases spanning the gap. Germline V lookup: CDR1 SGHAT, CDR2 FQNNGV. CDR3 length: 18 residues. DNA for the CDR3: TGTGCCAGCAGCACCGTAGTGGGCTCTTCAGGGAGAATAGATACGCAGTATTTT. It is translated as CASSTVVGSSGRIDTQYF.

Ten or more counts support this clone. The genes are TRBV7-8 and TRBJ2-6; the D is unclear. V was shortened by 8 bases and J by 2 bases, with 7 bases between the two germline ends. The germline V gene has CDR1 SGHVS and CDR2 FQNEAQ. This CDR3 has 13 amino acids. The CDR3 loop is CASCYPGANVLTF. In DNA, the CDR3 is TGTGCCAGCTGTTATCCTGGGGCCAACGTCCTGACTTTC. The variable domain in full, with the rest retrieved from reference TRBV7-8 and TRBJ2-6, is GAGVSQSPRYKVAKRGQDVALRCDPISGHVSLFWYQQALGQGPEFLTYFQNEAQLDKSGLPSDRFFAERPEGSVSTLKIQRTQQEDSAVYLCASCYPGANVLTFGAGSRLTVL.

As for this clone: One end of the junction is discordant with germline, which a read error may explain. The chain carries TRBV5-6 and TRBJ2-3, with D tentatively TRBD2 (6 bases). Per germline, CDR1 SGHDT and CDR2 YYEEEE. The CDR3 is 16 amino acids. The CDR3 bases are TGTGCCAGCAGCTTTTTCGGAGGGTCTAGCACAGATACGCAGTGTTTT. Residues: CASSFFGGSSTDTQCF.